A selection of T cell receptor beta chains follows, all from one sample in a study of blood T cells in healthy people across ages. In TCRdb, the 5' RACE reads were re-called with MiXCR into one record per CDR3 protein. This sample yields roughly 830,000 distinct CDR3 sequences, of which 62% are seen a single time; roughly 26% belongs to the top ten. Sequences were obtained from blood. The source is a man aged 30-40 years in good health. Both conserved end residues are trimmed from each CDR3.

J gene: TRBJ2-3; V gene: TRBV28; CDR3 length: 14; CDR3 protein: ASSFIQGSYTDTQY
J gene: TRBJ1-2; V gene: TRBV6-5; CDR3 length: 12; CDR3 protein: ASSLTASNYGYT
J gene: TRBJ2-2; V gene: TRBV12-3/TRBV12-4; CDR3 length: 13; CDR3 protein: ASSLQGWGTGELF
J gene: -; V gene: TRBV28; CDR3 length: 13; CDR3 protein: ASSPHQDGTYEQY
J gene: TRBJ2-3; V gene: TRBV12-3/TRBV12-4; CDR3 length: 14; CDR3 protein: ASSSPTSGGADTQY
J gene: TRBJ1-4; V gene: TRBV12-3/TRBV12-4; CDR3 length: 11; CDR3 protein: ASSLRQSEKLF
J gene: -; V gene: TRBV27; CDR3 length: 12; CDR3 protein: ASSFGQDAYEQY
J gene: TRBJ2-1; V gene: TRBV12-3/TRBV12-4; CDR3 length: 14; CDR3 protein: ASRKSSGGLLNEQF
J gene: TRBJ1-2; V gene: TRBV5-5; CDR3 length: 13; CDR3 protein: ASSPNWNGFYGYT
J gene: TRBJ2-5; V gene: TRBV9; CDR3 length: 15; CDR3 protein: ASSVAPTGGIGETQY
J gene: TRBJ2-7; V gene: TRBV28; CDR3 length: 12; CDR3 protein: ASAWGWRPYEQY